This TCR beta chain was obtained from a study of cytomegalovirus exposure and HLA in healthy donors (dated by TCRdb to 2016 to 2017). Study-wide context: In an earlier analysis of about 560 of the donors, about 270 Gb of sequence data and 90 million to 120 million unique TCR beta sequences from about 180 million T cells were reported. Using immunosequencing, the study profiled T cell repertoires from around 680 subjects and related those repertoires to cytomegalovirus serostatus. Donor age, sex, ethnicity and CMV serostatus were compiled together with the repertoire data. The later analysis used no new phenotypic data to find candidate immune exposures, relying instead on TCR beta sequences and their occurrence across donors. The aim of the study was to test whether cataloging public T cell receptors could identify signatures of past pathogen exposure. To predict cytomegalovirus infection status, the study combined high-throughput TCR immunosequencing, statistical association of individual TCRs with disease status, and machine learning. The genetic ancestry cluster associated with self-reported Caucasian donors included 70% to 85% of the roughly 380 genotyped donors. Every repertoire in the discovery cohort had been generated on one and the same sequencing platform. Because of strong linkage in the cohort, 4 to 6 DR-DQ haplotypes were treated as single units for association and clustering. Approximately 310 gigabases of sequencing data and approximately 80 million unique TCR sequences were included in an early release covering under 650 HLA-typed donors. The number of typed donors differed by locus: about 620-640 for A, B, C, DRB1 and DQB1; about 520 for DQA1; over 600 for DPA1; and roughly 490 for DPB1. A later genetic analysis used genome-wide SNP genotypes for about three fifths of the 666 donors, treating that subset as a discovery cohort. In addition to the first cohort of 666 subjects, a separate validation cohort of under 150 different subjects was used. Across roughly 420 genotyped donors of the cohort, an average of about 240,000 unique TCR beta nucleotide sequences per donor were sequenced, and 15% to 20% of those sequences were non-productive. In a later analysis, previously published TCR beta repertoires from hundreds of donors were re-analyzed and high-resolution HLA genotyping was added so that TCR occurrence patterns could be studied. Class I and class II HLA loci were covered by the typing at four-digit resolution. An earlier analysis of approximately 500 of the donors applied high-throughput TCR beta sequencing to assess whether each TCR beta V gene segment acted as functional or pseudogenic. General study outcomes and caveats: Across donors, most TCR sequences were observed very rarely, whereas some public TCRs were present in many individuals. A later analysis associated 15,000 or so TCR beta sequences with specific HLA alleles at a false discovery rate of 0.05. Because the 87-base-pair reads could not distinguish some IMGT-functional V segments, including TRBV6-2 and TRBV6-3, those segments were excluded. In an earlier analysis of about 540 of the donors, most TCR beta V segments were observed in productive rearrangements about 90% or about 30% of the time, broadly matching IMGT annotations. When HLA alleles, especially DR and DQ, strongly co-occurred, TCR associations were difficult to assign to individual alleles. A later analysis found that TCR association rates varied across HLA loci, with DRB1 alleles showing the most associated TCRs and HLA-C alleles the fewest. A few of the identified cytomegalovirus-associated TCR beta chains were confirmed in vitro to be specific for cytomegalovirus antigens. In a later analysis, several top co-occurrence clusters were reported to appear linked to parvovirus B19, influenza, CMV and Epstein-Barr virus. Linkage disequilibrium might explain the correlated functional status among segregating V segments, but an unknown experimental factor could not be ruled out. According to a later genetic analysis, donors in an Asian-associated ancestry cluster had fewer N-insertions in productive TCRs than the approximately 650-donor mean. In the study, about 150 TCR beta chains were listed as associated with cytomegalovirus. This cohort had only TCR beta chains sequenced, and the lack of alpha or paired-chain data limited which features could be detected. A later analysis found that most CMV-associated TCR beta chains appeared HLA-restricted, with HLA associations seemingly driven largely by CMV exposure. Cytomegalovirus status was reported to be diagnosed by the classifier with high specificity and sensitivity in both the original and validation cohorts. Immune exposure information for the cohort was limited to CMV serostatus. Presence/absence analyses assumed roughly uniform sequencing depth across donors, an assumption that may not hold. A further reported finding was that TCR beta sequences accurately predicted the HLA-A and HLA-B alleles for most subjects in the first cohort. A cluster of highly shared sequence variants was judged likely to represent a technical artifact of the sequencing pipeline. Because some donors lacked HLA typing at each locus, the association tests relied only on the typed subset. In a later genetic analysis, a missense DCLRE1C variant was associated with V-gene and J-gene trimming of TCR beta chains, and the association was replicated in an independent cohort. A later analysis found that HLA-associated TCR beta chains were more clonally expanded and had lower generation probabilities than equally common non-associated chains. Because counts were too low, about 15 rarely observed V segments, including chromosome 9 orphons, were left out of the earlier analysis of roughly 600 of the donors. According to the authors, the approach could potentially be generalized to other disease states and immunological phenotypes.

Comments on this clone: The clone's antigen remains unknown. No much larger clonotype is one base removed from it; base qualities were not supplied.

Sequences LNHNV (CDR1) and YYDKDF (CDR2) are obtained from the germline V gene (reference sequence). Clipping removes 3 bases from V and 2 bases from J, with 8 as the unmatched junction base count. The CDR3 runs 16 amino acids, cysteine and phenylalanine included. The DNA shown is the 48-base CDR3, in frame from base 1. The cohort consisted of some 670 healthy bone marrow donors. At the time of sampling, all cohort members were nominally healthy, though unrecorded immune exposures were likely present. The donor tested CMV seropositive, placing the donor among the approximately 290 seropositive members of the cohort. A peripheral blood sample was collected from each donor, and TCR beta sequencing was performed on peripheral blood mononuclear cells. The Qiagen DNeasy Blood Extraction Kit was used to extract genomic DNA from the blood cell samples. Libraries were prepared through the immunoSEQ multiplex PCR assay. A mixture of 60 forward primers for TCR Vbeta segments and 13 reverse primers for TCR Jbeta segments was used in the multiplex PCR. The CDR3 region of rearranged TCR beta genes was amplified from genomic DNA with a multiplex PCR assay. The Illumina HiSeq System was used to sequence the amplified TCR beta libraries as 87-base-pair reads. The paper's processing steps were these. In a later analysis, approximately 74 million unique TCR beta chains were counted across the approximately 640 repertoires, and approximately 9.9 million of these chains were shared by at least two donors. Raw reads were error-corrected and collapsed into unique sequences by a nearest-neighbor algorithm in which closely related sequences were merged to remove PCR and sequencing errors. CDR3 sequences were aligned to IMGT reference sequences to assign V, D and J gene segments. For a sequence to be retained, at least a six-nucleotide match to both a V gene segment and a J gene segment was required. Rearrangements were classified as productive when the CDR3 lacked stop codons and remained in frame with V and J, and all other rearrangements were classified as non-productive. Following IMGT convention, CDR3 was defined as the stretch from the second conserved V-encoded cysteine up to the conserved J-encoded phenylalanine. The earlier analysis of some 580 of the donors excluded any sequence lacking an unambiguous match to a single V gene segment. An earlier analysis of roughly 590 of the donors called V segments functional above 56.7% productive rearrangements and segregating when the between-donor standard deviation exceeded 5%. A statistical classification framework was developed to diagnose cytomegalovirus status using the catalog of TCR beta chain sequences. V and J gene assignment, in a later analysis, came from comparing TCR nucleotide sequences with IMGT/GENE-DB human TR gene sequences. Using the TCRdist pipeline, a later analysis assigned CDR3 sequences along with most-parsimonious VDJ recombination scenarios. In a later analysis, each TCR beta chain was defined by its CDR3 amino acid sequence together with its V-gene family, and reads without a unique V-gene family were excluded. In a later analysis, 450 to 600 highly shared, low-generation-probability nucleotide sequences were removed to address suspected cross-contamination and a sequencing artifact. For each public chain, a later analysis derived a clonal expansion index from normalized ranks of inferred template counts within each repertoire. Generation probabilities in a later analysis came from a VDJ recombination model fitted to out-of-frame rearrangements, and those results were checked against IGoR. In a later analysis, hypergeometric tests were used to score TCR-TCR, TCR-HLA and TCR-CMV co-occurrence, with a repertoire-size bias correction applied to TCR pairs. False discovery rates were estimated in a later analysis by permuting HLA or CMV assignments 20 times. A later analysis grouped co-occurring TCRs with DBSCAN, adding TCRdist sequence similarity when clustering within HLA-allele-positive subsets. For co-occurrence clustering, repertoires with fewer than 30,000 or more than 120,000 public chains were excluded, along with five or six repertoires with anomalous nucleotide sharing. Entries here come from immuneACCESS through TCRdb and include only in-frame sequences with V and J called. Some clones fail to appear in such tables; in the studies checked, an unresolved V gene covers under half of the shortfall, and the cause of the remainder is unknown. That table furnishes V, J and clone size, whereas the DNA furnished D and trimming. Across this sample there are about 90,000 clones, with roughly 78% seen only once. The ten largest account for around 4.6% of the sample.

The source is a woman aged 40 to 49 in good health and CMV-seropositive. The sequence is built from TRBV15 and TRBJ2-3; TRBD1 fits 7 bases in the junction. The sample taken for sequencing was PBMCs. CDR3 protein: CATSRGDRRYTDTQYF. The DNA is TGTGCCACCAGCAGGGGGGACAGACGATACACAGATACGCAGTATTTT.